Listed below are T cell receptor beta chains from one sample, sequenced in a study of cytotoxic CD8 clonotypes in ibrutinib-treated CLL. Using immunoSEQ multiplex PCR, the repertoire was profiled, and TCRdb retains in-frame clones only, with some absent. The sample shows 100,000 to 150,000 clones, roughly 88% of them seen only once. The sample was PBMCs, taken after 24 months of ibrutinib treatment. The receptors derive from a human donor with chronic lymphocytic leukemia. Both conserved end residues are part of each CDR3. Fields, in order: clone size, J gene, V gene, D gene, CDR3 DNA, CDR3 protein. A D gene is named only where the DNA matches it firmly. Rows may omit the clone size; those that give it use once, few, many or a size class.

>.|TRBJ2-1|TRBV11-3|TRBD2
TGTGCCAGCAGCCAAGATAGCGGGAGGATTCAGTTCTTC
CASSQDSGRIQFF
>.|TRBJ2-7|TRBV4-3|.
TGCGCCAGCAGCCCGGGGGGCGGGAGAGGCGAGCAGTACTTC
CASSPGGGRGEQYF
>.|TRBJ2-3|TRBV6-6|.
TGTGCCAGCAGTTACTCGGCCAGTGGTACGCAGTATTTT
CASSYSASGTQYF
>.|TRBJ1-6|TRBV28|.
TGTGCCAGCAACGCGGCGGGTCCACCCCTCCACTTT
CASNAAGPPLHF
>.|TRBJ1-2|TRBV19|.
TGTGCCAGTAGTTCCCCTTTTGGGGCCCATGGCTACACCTTC
CASSSPFGAHGYTF
>.|TRBJ2-7|TRBV6-1|.
TGTGCCAGCAGTGAAGTAGTGGGGGCCAACGAGCAGTACTTC
CASSEVVGANEQYF
>few|TRBJ1-4|TRBV5-5|.
TGTGCCAGCAGCTTGGGAGAGTATGGGCGTGAAAAACTGTTTTTT
CASSLGEYGREKLFF
>.|TRBJ2-3|TRBV20-1|.
TGCAGTGCCGTTAGAGATACGCAGTATTTT
CSAVRDTQYF
>.|TRBJ2-7|TRBV27|.
TGTGCCAGCAGTTTCAACGGCGACGCTTCCTACGAGCAGTACTTC
CASSFNGDASYEQYF
>.|TRBJ1-2|TRBV6-5|TRBD1
TGTGCCAGCAGTCAAAGCGCCCCCGGGACAGGGGCCCACACCTTC
CASSQSAPGTGAHTF
>once|TRBJ2-7|TRBV7-3|TRBD1
TGTGCCAGCAGCCCGGGACAGGGGCGCTACGAGCAGTACTTC
CASSPGQGRYEQYF
>.|TRBJ2-5|TRBV18|.
TGTGCCAGCTCACCAGACCGGGCCGGCTCCATCAAACAGACCCAGTACTTC
CASSPDRAGSIKQTQYF
>.|TRBJ1-5|TRBV10-3|.
TGTGCCATCAGTGCGATTAATCAGCCCCAGCATTTT
CAISAINQPQHF
>.|TRBJ2-7|TRBV6-6|TRBD1
TGTGCCAGCACCTTGACAGGGGGCATATACGAGCAGTACTTC
CASTLTGGIYEQYF
>.|TRBJ2-6|TRBV19|.
TGTGCCAGTACCTCACGCCGGGGTACTGGGGCCAACGTCCTGACTTTC
CASTSRRGTGANVLTF
>.|TRBJ2-7|TRBV7-2|.
TGTGCCAGCAGCTTAGCTGGAGCCTACGAGCAGTACTTC
CASSLAGAYEQYF
>.|TRBJ1-2|TRBV7-3|.
TGTGCCAGCAGCCCCGACAGTAGCTCCAACTATGGCTACACCTTC
CASSPDSSSNYGYTF